The rows below give T cell receptor beta chains drawn from one sample of a study of molecular identifiers for immune sequencing clone quantification. Using its own MiXCR run on the PCR reads, TCRdb lists one record per CDR3 protein. The table lists about 510,000 distinct CDR3 sequences, about 26% of them singletons. The specimen sequenced was naive CD8+ T cells from blood, with Jurkat cell RNA spiked in. These receptors all come from a human donor in good health. Some libraries in this study had Jurkat cell RNA spiked in. The CDR3 runs from the conserved cysteine through the conserved F or W. The D gene is left open where the match is weak. Size values are once, few and many counts, or a class for expanded clones, and some rows have none.

d_gene	v_gene	j_gene	abundance	CDR3nt	CDR3aa
NA	TRBV11-2	TRBJ2-5	NA	TGTGCCAGCAGCTTGTTCCCACAGATGGAAGAGACCCAGTACTTC	CASSLFPQMEETQYF
TRBD2	TRBV7-2	TRBJ2-2	few	TGTGCCAGCAGCTTACTCCTAGCGGAACACACCGGGGAGCTGTTTTTT	CASSLLLAEHTGELFF
NA	TRBV4-1	TRBJ1-2	few	TGCGCCAGCAGCCAAGATCAGCCAGGAAACTATGGCTACACCTTC	CASSQDQPGNYGYTF
NA	TRBV4-1	TRBJ1-4	NA	TGCGCCCGCAGACCAGGGTTGGCTAATGAAAAACTGTTTTTT	CARRPGLANEKLFF
TRBD2	TRBV28	TRBJ2-7	many	TGTGCCAGCACTCTAGCGGAGGTCGGGTATTACGAGCAGTACTTC	CASTLAEVGYYEQYF
NA	TRBV5-6	TRBJ2-3	many	TGTGCCAGCAGCGAACTAGTAGATACGCAGTATTTT	CASSELVDTQYF
TRBD1	TRBV20-1	TRBJ1-5	many	TGCAGTGCTACCGGACAGGTTTACAATCAGCCCCAGCATTTT	CSATGQVYNQPQHF
TRBD2	TRBV27	TRBJ2-7	NA	TGTGCCAGCAGTCAGCTCATAGCGGGGATGGCACCCTACGAGCAGTACTTC	CASSQLIAGMAPYEQYF
NA	TRBV20-1	TRBJ1-2	few	TGCAGTGCTAAAATGGACCCAATTTTCGATGGCTACACCTTC	CSAKMDPIFDGYTF
NA	TRBV28	TRBJ1-1	NA	TGTGCCAGCAGACATGGACAGAACACTGAAGCTTTCTTT	CASRHGQNTEAFF
NA	TRBV7-9	TRBJ1-1	NA	TGTGCCACCCAGCCCGGGACGAACACTGAAGCTTTCTTT	CATQPGTNTEAFF
NA	TRBV4-3	TRBJ2-2	few	TGCGCCAGCAGCCAAGACACCGTGACACCCGGCGCCGGGGAGCTGTTTTTT	CASSQDTVTPGAGELFF
NA	TRBV20-1	TRBJ2-3	few	TGCAGTGCTAGAGACCGTAAAAGGTCAGCAGATACGCAGTATTTT	CSARDRKRSADTQYF
TRBD1	TRBV5-6	TRBJ2-7	many	TGTGCCAGCAGCCCGGCCCAACAGGGGAAGTCCTACGAGCAGTACTTC	CASSPAQQGKSYEQYF
NA	TRBV9	TRBJ2-3	many	TGTGCCAGCACACGGCGGGACACAGATACGCAGTATTTT	CASTRRDTDTQYF
NA	TRBV27	TRBJ1-1	NA	TGTGCCAGCAGTTTAGGGCAGGGAAGTACTGAAGCTCTCTTT	CASSLGQGSTEALF
NA	TRBV7-9	TRBJ2-1	NA	TGTGCCAGCAGCCTACGAGGGTTCGATGAGCAGTTCTTC	CASSLRGFDEQFF
NA	TRBV19	TRBJ2-1	NA	TGTGCCAGTAGTAGGAACGGGAACAATGAGCAGTTCTTC	CASSRNGNNEQFF
TRBD2	TRBV13	TRBJ2-7	NA	TGTGCCAGCACCTTCGGACTAGCGGGGGGGATGGACGAGCAGTACTTC	CASTFGLAGGMDEQYF
NA	TRBV10-3	TRBJ2-7	NA	TGTGCCATCAGTGAGAGGGCAGGGGCGAACTACGAGCAGTACTTC	CAISERAGANYEQYF
TRBD2	TRBV20-1	TRBJ2-7	many	TGCAGTGCTCACGGGACTAGCGGGACCTACGAGCAGTACTTC	CSAHGTSGTYEQYF
NA	TRBV27	TRBJ2-5	NA	TGTGTCAGCAGTTTTTTGGGGGCGGAAGAGACCCAGTACTTC	CVSSFLGAEETQYF
NA	TRBV7-2	TRBJ2-3	many	TGTGCCAGCAGTTGGGGAGAGGAGGACACAGATACGCAGTATTTT	CASSWGEEDTDTQYF
NA	TRBV5-6	TRBJ1-5	many	TGTGCCAGCAGCTTTCAGGGAGGGCAGCCCCAGCATTTT	CASSFQGGQPQHF
NA	TRBV3-1	TRBJ2-3	many	TGTGCCAGCAGCCACCGGACCCGGGATACGCAGTATTTT	CASSHRTRDTQYF
NA	TRBV7-6	TRBJ2-5	NA	TGTGCCAGCAGCTTAGTTGGTGGGACCCAGTACTTC	CASSLVGGTQYF
NA	TRBV7-2	TRBJ2-7	NA	TGTGCCAGCAGCTTCGAATTCGGGCAGTACTTC	CASSFEFGQYF
NA	TRBV7-3	TRBJ1-6	NA	TGTGCCAGCAGCTTAAGTCAAAAACAATCCGGACATAATTCACCCCTCCACTTT	CASSLSQKQSGHNSPLHF
NA	TRBV24-1	TRBJ2-1	few	TGTGCCACCAGTTATCTGATTGGGAATGAGCAGTTCTTC	CATSYLIGNEQFF
TRBD1	TRBV11-2	TRBJ1-2	NA	TGTGCCAGCAGCCCAGGACAGGGGAATGTCTATGGCTACACCTTC	CASSPGQGNVYGYTF
NA	TRBV20-1	TRBJ2-7	NA	TGCAGTGCCCAAGCGGTACAGGAATCCTACGAGCAGTACTTC	CSAQAVQESYEQYF
NA	TRBV29-1	TRBJ2-4	many	TGCAGCGTTGAAGATCCCCGGGAGACCAAAAACATTCAGTACTTC	CSVEDPRETKNIQYF
TRBD1	TRBV20-1	TRBJ1-1	few	TGCAGTGCTATGCCGAATACCGGGACAGAGGGATTGAACACTGAAGCTTTCTTT	CSAMPNTGTEGLNTEAFF
TRBD1	TRBV27	TRBJ2-7	NA	TGTGCCAACTGGGAGGGACAGGGGCCCGCCTACGAGCAGTACTTC	CANWEGQGPAYEQYF
NA	TRBV2	TRBJ1-5	few	TGTGCCAGCAGTGACCCCAGGGGCGGTCAGCCCCAGCATTTT	CASSDPRGGQPQHF